A single sample gave rise to the 12 T cell receptor beta chains below, sequenced in a study of shared clonotypes between healthy human individuals. Sequencing was performed with immunoSEQ multiplex PCR; in TCRdb, only in-frame clones are kept and a portion is missing. The sample lists over 850,000 clones, approximately 78% occurring once. The sequencing sample was made of memory CD4+ T cells from PBMCs. As to subset: CD45RA-negative fraction. The receptors derive from a man aged 18 to 30 in good health. Some clones in this sample may be carry-over from other donors' samples.

This chain links TRBV18 with TRBJ1-5; no reliable D call. CDR1 is KGHSH, CDR2 LQKENI, per germline. The length of the CDR3 is 12 residues. Trimming shortened V by 5 bases and J by 1 base, and 3 bases separated the two germline ends. The DNA of the CDR3 is TGTGCCAGCTCAGGGAGCAATCAGCCCCAGCATTTT. Translating it yields CASSGSNQPQHF.

This rearrangement joins TRBV7-9 to TRBJ2-4; no definite D call. This CDR3 is 15 amino acids long. With 0 bases removed from V and 7 bases from J, the gap between germline ends came to 13 bases. The germline V gene encodes CDR1 SEHNR and CDR2 FQNEAQ (reference sequence). The CDR3 DNA is TGTGCCAGCAGCTTAGCGGGATCCTCCTCGAACATTCAGTACTTC. It yields the protein CASSLAGSSSNIQYF.

The chain couples TRBV7-9 to TRBJ2-1, with D possibly matching TRBD1 (7 bases). The germline V and J ends were trimmed by 8 bases and 1 base, with 9 bases remaining between them. Germline CDR1 SEHNR, CDR2 FQNEAQ (reference sequence). The CDR3 is 13 residues long. The CDR3, as DNA: TGTGCCAGCTCAGGGGGGTCCTACAATGAGCAGTTCTTC. Translating it yields CASSGGSYNEQFF.

The chain employs TRBV2 and TRBJ1-4; D ambiguous. Germline V CDR1 and CDR2: SNHLY, FYNNEI. The V gene lost 7 bases and the J gene lost 1 base, with 22 bases spanning the gap. This CDR3 contains 18 residues. DNA for the CDR3: TGTGCCAGCATTCCTGGACCCGGAGTGCGACGAACTAATGAAAAACTGTTTTTT. This encodes CASIPGPGVRRTNEKLFF.

The chain carries TRBV9 and TRBJ2-2, with no clear D. CDR1 and CDR2 (germline): SGDLS, YYNGEE. The CDR3 extends over 12 amino acids. V lost 2 bases and J lost 7, with 6 bases in between. CDR3 bases: TGTGCCAGCAGCGTCCAGGACGGGGAGCTGTTTTTT. This translates into CASSVQDGELFF.

The rearrangement links TRBV7-3 to TRBJ2-1; TRBD2 aligns across 10 bases. The trim removed 1 base at V and 9 bases at J, leaving 6 bases unmatched. Germline CDR1 is SGHTA and CDR2 is FQGTGA. The CDR3 is 15 residues long. CDR3 in amino acids: CASSLILAGAGEQFF. CDR3 DNA: TGTGCCAGCAGCTTAATCCTAGCGGGAGCGGGTGAGCAGTTCTTC.

This clone was found a few times. This chain links TRBV11-2 with TRBJ2-5; D may be TRBD1 (5 bases). V dropped 6 bases and J dropped 4 bases, with 12 bases sitting between them. In germline, CDR1 is SGHAT, CDR2 FQNNGV. This CDR3 spans 13 amino acids. CDR3 loop: CASRSIDRETQYF. The CDR3 DNA reads as TGTGCCAGCAGATCCATCGACAGAGAGACCCAGTACTTC.

This clone was found a few times. J is TRBJ2-2 and V is TRBV18; D not certain. Germline loops: CDR1 KGHSH, CDR2 LQKENI. CDR3 length equals 16 residues. The V gene lost 0 bases and the J gene lost 5 bases, with 13 bases spanning the gap. DNA of the CDR3: TGTGCCAGCTCACCACCTGGCCAGGTTGGGACCGGGGAGCTGTTTTTT. This encodes CASSPPGQVGTGELFF. The whole variable domain, filled in from reference TRBV18 and TRBJ2-2, reads NAGVMQNPRHLVRRRGQEARLRCSPMKGHSHVYWYRQLPEEGLKFMVYLQKENIIDESGMPKERFSAEFPKEGPSILRIQQVVRGDSAAYFCASSPPGQVGTGELFFGEGSRLTVL.

This clone was seen more than once but under ten times. The gene calls are TRBV7-9 and TRBJ1-4; 8 bases line up with TRBD1. V gave up 7 bases and J gave up 5 bases; unmatched junction bases: 9. The CDR3 runs to 15 residues. Germline CDR1 SEHNR, CDR2 FQNEAQ (reference sequence). Written as DNA, the CDR3 is TGTGCCAGCACCGGCACACAGGGGGGAAATGAAAAACTGTTTTTT. This gives the protein CASTGTQGGNEKLFF.

The V call is TRBV11-2, the J call TRBJ1-2; maybe TRBD1 (5 bases). Germline V gene data show CDR1 as SGHAT and CDR2 as FQNNGV. The V and J ends lost 4 bases and 2 bases respectively, with 11 bases between them. The CDR3 consists of 14 residues. CDR3 DNA: TGTGCCAGCAGCTCGGGACGGGGGAACTATGGCTACACCTTC. This translates into CASSSGRGNYGYTF.

To note about this clone: The likely explanation is a read error, given a far larger clone one base away. This sample includes further DNA sequences coding for the same CDR3. The genes are TRBV11-2 and TRBJ1-2, with TRBD1 as a possible D gene (6 bases). V was clipped by 1 base and J by 5 bases, with 8 bases between them. CDR3 length: 13 amino acids. From germline, CDR1 is SGHAT and CDR2 FQNNGV. The CDR3 DNA reads as TGTGCCAGCAGCTTAGGGCAGGGGTATGGCTACACCTTC. Translation: CASSLGQGYGYTF.

This sequence joins TRBV7-3 and TRBJ2-3; D remains ambiguous. Germline loops: CDR1 SGHTA, CDR2 FQGTGA. The CDR3 sequence is 16 residues long. Trimming shortened V by 1 base and J by 3 bases, and 14 bases separated the two germline ends. CDR3 nucleotides: TGTGCCAGCAGCTTAAATTTAGGGCGGAGTACAGATACGCAGTATTTT. Translated, it gives CASSLNLGRSTDTQYF.